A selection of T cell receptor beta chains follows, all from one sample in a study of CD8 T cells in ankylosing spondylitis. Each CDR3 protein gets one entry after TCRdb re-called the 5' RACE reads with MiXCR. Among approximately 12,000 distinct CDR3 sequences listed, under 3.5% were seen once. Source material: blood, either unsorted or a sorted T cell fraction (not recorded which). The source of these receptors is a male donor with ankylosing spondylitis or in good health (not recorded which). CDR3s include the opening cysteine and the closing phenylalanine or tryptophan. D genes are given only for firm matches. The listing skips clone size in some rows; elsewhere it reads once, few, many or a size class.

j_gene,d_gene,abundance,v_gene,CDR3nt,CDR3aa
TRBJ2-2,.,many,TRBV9,TGTGCCAGCAGCCCCCGACAGCTGAACACCGGGGAGCTGTTTTTT,CASSPRQLNTGELFF
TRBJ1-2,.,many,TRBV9,TGTGCCAGCAGCGTAGGGTCCGGGTTCAGCGGCTACACCTTC,CASSVGSGFSGYTF
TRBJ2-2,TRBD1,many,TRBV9,TGTGCCAGCAGCTCCCAAGGGACAGGGCCCGGGGAGCTGTTTTTT,CASSSQGTGPGELFF
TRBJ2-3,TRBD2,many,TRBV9,TGTGCCAGCAGCTTTAGCGGGGGGGGGGATACGCAGTATTTT,CASSFSGGGDTQYF
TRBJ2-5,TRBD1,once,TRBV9,TGTGCCAGCAGCACCTCGGGACAGGGTGTAGAGACCCAGTACTTC,CASSTSGQGVETQYF
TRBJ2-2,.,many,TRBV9,TGTGCCAGCAGCGTAGGACACAGGGAGTCCGGGGAGCTGTTTTTT,CASSVGHRESGELFF
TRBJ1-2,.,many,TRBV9,TGTGCCAGCAGCGTAGACCCCGTCTATGGCTACACCTTC,CASSVDPVYGYTF
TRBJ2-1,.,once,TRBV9,TGTGCCAGCAGTTCAACGGCGGGGTCGGACAATGAGCAGTTCTTC,CASSSTAGSDNEQFF
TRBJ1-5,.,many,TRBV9,TGTGCCAGCAGCGTAGACGGTATCAATCAGCCCCAGCATTTT,CASSVDGINQPQHF
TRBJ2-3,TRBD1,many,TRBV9,TGTGCCAGCAGCGTAGGGGACAGCCGCACAGATACGCAGTATTTT,CASSVGDSRTDTQYF
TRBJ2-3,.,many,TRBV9,TGTGCCAGCAGCCTCGGGACCCGCACAGATACGCAGTATTTT,CASSLGTRTDTQYF
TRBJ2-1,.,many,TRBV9,TGTGCCAGCAGCGTAGTTCAGGGAGGAGACAATGAGCAGTTCTTC,CASSVVQGGDNEQFF
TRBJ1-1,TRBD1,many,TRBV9,TGTGCCAGCAGCCGACAGGGAGGGACTGAAGCTTTCTTT,CASSRQGGTEAFF
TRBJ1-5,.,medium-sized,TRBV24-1,TGTGCCACCGATGAGCTTTCCCAGCCCCAGCATTTT,CATDELSQPQHF
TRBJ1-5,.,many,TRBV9,TGTGCCAGCAGCGTTGGCCCGGAACTACGAGGGATTCAGCCCCAGCATTTT,CASSVGPELRGIQPQHF
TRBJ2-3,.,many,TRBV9,TGTGCCAGCAGCGTAGGATTAGGTCTTGGGATTGATACGCAGTATTTT,CASSVGLGLGIDTQYF
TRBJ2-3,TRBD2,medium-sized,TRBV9,TGTGCCAGCCAATTTAGCGGGGGTGGCACAGATACGCAGTATTTT,CASQFSGGGTDTQYF
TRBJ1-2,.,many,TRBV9,TGTGCCAGCAGCGCATTTACAGGGACCTATGGCTACACCTTC,CASSAFTGTYGYTF
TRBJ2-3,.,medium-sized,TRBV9,TGTGCCAGCAGCGTAGAGCACCCTAGGGGCACAGATACGCAGTATTTT,CASSVEHPRGTDTQYF
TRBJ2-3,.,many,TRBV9,TGTGCCAGCAGCGAGCCGCCCGTAGATACGCAGTATTTT,CASSEPPVDTQYF
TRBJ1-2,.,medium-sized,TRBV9,TGTGCCAGCAGCGTGGGGGGCTCCAACTATGGCTACACCTTC,CASSVGGSNYGYTF
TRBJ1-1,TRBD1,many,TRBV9,TGTGCCAGCAGCGTAGCTACAGGGGGTGAAGCTTTCTTT,CASSVATGGEAFF
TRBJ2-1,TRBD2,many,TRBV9,TGTGCCAGCAGCCCAGGACTAGCGGGAGGGGGGGGCTACAATGAGCAGTTCTTC,CASSPGLAGGGGYNEQFF
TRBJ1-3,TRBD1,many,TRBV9,TGTGCCAGCAGCGTAGAGACAGGGCCTGGAAACACCATATATTTT,CASSVETGPGNTIYF
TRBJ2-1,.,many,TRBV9,TGTGCCAGCAGCCTAGGGGCCCAATACAATGAGCAGTTCTTC,CASSLGAQYNEQFF
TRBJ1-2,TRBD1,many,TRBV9,TGTGCCAGCAGCGTGACAGGGGATTCTAACTATGGCTACACCTTC,CASSVTGDSNYGYTF
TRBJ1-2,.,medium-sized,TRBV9,TGTGCCAGCAGCGTAGAAGTGGGAGGGTATGGCTACACCTTC,CASSVEVGGYGYTF
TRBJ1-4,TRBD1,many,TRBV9,TGTGCCAGCAGCGTAGGACAGGGATTAAGGGCGGAAAAACTGTTTTTT,CASSVGQGLRAEKLFF
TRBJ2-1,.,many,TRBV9,TGTGCCAGCAGCTCTAGAACCGTAGAGAATGAGCAGTTCTTC,CASSSRTVENEQFF
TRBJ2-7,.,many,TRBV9,TGTGCCAGCAGCGCAGACCTAGGTGCCGGACAGCGAACCTACGAGCAGTACTTC,CASSADLGAGQRTYEQYF
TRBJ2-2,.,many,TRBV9,TGTGCCAGCAGCCCCACTGGGACTCGCAACACCGGGGAGCTGTTTTTT,CASSPTGTRNTGELFF
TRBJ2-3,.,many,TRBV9,TGTGCCAGCAGCGTAGGAGGGCTACCCTCTCATACGCAGTATTTT,CASSVGGLPSHTQYF
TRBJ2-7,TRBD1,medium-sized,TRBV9,TGTGCCAGCAGAGTAGGGACAGGTCAGGGGGAGCAGTACTTC,CASRVGTGQGEQYF
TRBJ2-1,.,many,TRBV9,TGTGCCAGCAGCGTAGAGGACTTTTCCTACAATGAGCAGTTCTTC,CASSVEDFSYNEQFF
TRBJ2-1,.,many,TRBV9,TGTGCCAGCAGCGTAGGCCCACCCCATGAGCAGTTCTTC,CASSVGPPHEQFF
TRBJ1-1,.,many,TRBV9,TGTGCCAGCAGCGTAGCCCCAGGAGGTTCTGAAGCTTTCTTT,CASSVAPGGSEAFF
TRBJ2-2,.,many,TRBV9,TGTGCCAGCAGCGTAGCGGGGAGGACCGGGGAGCTGTTTTTT,CASSVAGRTGELFF
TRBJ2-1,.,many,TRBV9,TGTGCCAGCAGCGTAGGCCTAGGAGACCCGAGGAACAATGAGCAGTTCTTC,CASSVGLGDPRNNEQFF
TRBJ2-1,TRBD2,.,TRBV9,TGTGCCAGCAGCCAAAGGGGCGGGAGTGGCAATGAGCAGTTCTTC,CASSQRGGSGNEQFF
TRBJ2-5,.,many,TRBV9,TGTGCCAGCAGCGTAGGAGGGCAGGGTAGGGCAGAGACCCAGTACTTC,CASSVGGQGRAETQYF
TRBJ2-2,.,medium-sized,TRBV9,TGTGCCAGCTCCCCATGGGATGGGACCGGGGAGCTGTTTTTT,CASSPWDGTGELFF